This T cell receptor beta chain was recovered during a study of blood T cell repertoires in COVID-19. About the research overall: Sources were T cells, B-cell-depleted T cells, or PBMCs; the material itself was cDNA or gDNA.

The germline V and J ends were trimmed by 4 bases and 1 base, with 25 bases remaining between them. The CDR3 consists of 19 residues. Germline values: CDR1 SGHRS, CDR2 YFSETQ. Assay used: immunoSEQ multiplex PCR; TCRdb lists only in-frame clones, some missing. Found here are about 46,000 clones, 75% to 90% of them singletons; the top ten hold approximately 6.4%. This clone was detected only once. This receptor was identified in a man aged 60 to 69 with acute or convalescent COVID-19. The sample consisted of peripheral blood. V usage is TRBV5-1 and J usage is TRBJ2-3; a weak D match, TRBD1 (6 bases). CDR3 nucleotide sequence: TGCGCCAGCAGCCGGGGTGGAAGCCGAGGGGGAGACCGCACAGATACGCAGTATTTT. Its translation is CASSRGGSRGGDRTDTQYF.